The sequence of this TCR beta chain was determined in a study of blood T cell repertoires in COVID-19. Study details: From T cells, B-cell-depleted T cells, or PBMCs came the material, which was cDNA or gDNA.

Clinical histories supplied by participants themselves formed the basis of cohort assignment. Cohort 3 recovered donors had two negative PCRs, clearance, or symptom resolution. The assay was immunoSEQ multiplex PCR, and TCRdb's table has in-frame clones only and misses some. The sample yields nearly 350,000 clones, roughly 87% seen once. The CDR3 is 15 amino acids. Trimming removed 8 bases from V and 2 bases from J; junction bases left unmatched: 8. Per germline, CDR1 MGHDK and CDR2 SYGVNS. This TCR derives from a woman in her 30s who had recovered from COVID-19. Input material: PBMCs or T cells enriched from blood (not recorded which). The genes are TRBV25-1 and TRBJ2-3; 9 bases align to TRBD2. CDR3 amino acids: CASGASGAVTDTQYF. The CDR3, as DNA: TGTGCCAGCGGCGCTAGCGGGGCAGTCACAGATACGCAGTATTTT.